This T cell receptor beta chain comes out of a study of blood T cell repertoires in COVID-19. Study background: Specimens from acute and convalescent COVID-19 originated in the United States, Italy and Spain. Nucleic acid was either cDNA or gDNA, and it came from T cells, B-cell-depleted T cells, or PBMCs.

The sample holds one count of this clone. Authors' methods: Amplification from reference gene primers served as the basis for estimated nucleated cell counts. Assay: immunoSEQ multiplex PCR; the TCRdb copy retains only in-frame clones and omits some. V and J calls and clone size are those listed in that table; D and trimming were worked out from the DNA. The repertoire consists of under 250,000 clones, with 84% occurring once and the leading ten covering about 9%. The source material was peripheral blood. This clonotype was obtained from a man aged 50-59 years with active or convalescent COVID-19.

CDR3 amino acids: CASSLVQNSPLHF. CDR3 bases: TGTGCCAGCAGCTTAGTACAAAATTCACCCCTCCACTTT. The chain couples TRBV7-2 to TRBJ1-6; unclear D gene. V lost 1 base to trimming and J lost 7 bases, with 5 bases between them. Germline-derived CDR1 and CDR2 are SGHTA and FQGNSA. This CDR3 comprises 13 residues.